Listed below are T cell receptor beta chains from one sample, sequenced in a study of chemoradiotherapy in HPV16-positive cancers. Sequencing used immunoSEQ multiplex PCR; TCRdb keeps in-frame clones, though not all of them. The sample shows 30,000 to 40,000 clones, about four fifths of them seen only once. This specimen was blood, taken from a patient who underwent chemoradiotherapy. The receptors stem from a human donor with HPV-associated anogenital cancer. Each CDR3 is given with its conserved first and last residue. The D gene is left open where the match is weak. Only some rows state a clone size, as once, few, many or a class for expanded clones.

>TRBV7-2|TRBD2|TRBJ2-1|-
CASSLVGSGGPYNEQFF
TGTGCCAGCAGCTTAGTAGGTAGCGGGGGGCCATACAATGAGCAGTTCTTC
>TRBV9|-|TRBJ2-7|-
CASSRGERGREQYF
TGTGCCAGCAGCCGGGGAGAAAGAGGTCGCGAGCAGTACTTC
>TRBV5-1|-|TRBJ1-2|-
CASSLRGDYGYTF
TGCGCCAGCAGCTTACGTGGGGACTATGGCTACACCTTC
>TRBV4-1|-|TRBJ1-1|-
CASSQDSVNTEAFF
TGCGCCAGCAGCCAAGACTCGGTGAACACTGAAGCTTTCTTT
>TRBV4-2|-|TRBJ2-2|-
CASSQVDSGELFF
TGTGCCAGCAGCCAAGTCGACTCCGGGGAGCTGTTTTTT
>TRBV13|-|TRBJ1-1|-
CASSSGYTEAFF
TGTGCCAGCAGCTCCGGGTACACTGAAGCTTTCTTT
>TRBV4-1|-|TRBJ2-2|-
CASSQRTAATGELFF
TGCGCCAGCAGCCAACGGACAGCTGCGACCGGGGAGCTGTTTTTT
>TRBV6-1|-|TRBJ1-4|-
CASSDPGINEKLFF
TGTGCCAGCAGTGACCCGGGGATCAATGAAAAACTGTTTTTT
>TRBV4-1|TRBD1|TRBJ2-7|-
CASSFSDRGPYEQYF
TGCGCCAGCAGCTTCAGTGACAGGGGACCCTACGAGCAGTACTTC
>TRBV2|TRBD2|TRBJ2-7|-
CASSDGGGGPSYEQYF
TGTGCCAGCAGTGACGGCGGGGGGGGGCCCTCCTACGAGCAGTACTTC
>TRBV5-6|-|TRBJ1-5|-
CASSWGGRGNNQPQHF
TGTGCCAGCAGCTGGGGGGGGCGGGGAAACAATCAGCCCCAGCATTTT
>TRBV7-2|TRBD1|TRBJ2-7|-
CASSSRGQGYEQYF
TGTGCCAGCAGCTCTAGGGGGCAAGGCTACGAGCAGTACTTC
>TRBV2|TRBD1|TRBJ1-2|-
CASSGGTVISRGYYGYTF
TGTGCCAGCAGTGGCGGGACAGTTATTAGTAGGGGGTACTATGGCTACACCTTC
>TRBV19|-|TRBJ1-6|-
CASSGLRTWTNSPLHF
TGTGCCAGTTCAGGGCTAAGAACGTGGACCAATTCACCCCTCCACTTT
>TRBV18|TRBD2|TRBJ2-7|-
CASSLQNGGDEQYF
TGTGCCAGCTCACTACAAAACGGGGGGGACGAGCAGTACTTC
>TRBV7-6|-|TRBJ2-1|few
CASRSTSSYNEQFF
TGTGCCAGCCGATCTACTAGCTCCTACAATGAGCAGTTCTTC
>TRBV19|TRBD1|TRBJ2-1|-
CASSADRYNEQFF
TGTGCCAGTAGTGCGGACAGGTACAATGAGCAGTTCTTC
>TRBV10-1|TRBD1|TRBJ2-7|-
CASSDPGTAYEQYF
TGCGCCAGCAGTGATCCCGGGACAGCATACGAGCAGTACTTC
>TRBV2|-|TRBJ1-5|-
CASSPWTVNQPQHF
TGTGCCAGCAGTCCCTGGACAGTAAATCAGCCCCAGCATTTT
>TRBV4-3|-|TRBJ1-5|-
CASSQDLSQPQHF
TGCGCCAGCAGCCAAGATCTTAGTCAGCCCCAGCATTTT
>TRBV5-4|-|TRBJ1-5|-
CASSLAGMNQPQHF
TGTGCCAGCAGCTTGGCAGGTATGAATCAGCCCCAGCATTTT
>TRBV2|TRBD1|TRBJ2-7|-
CASSGTIRDRGKRYF
TGTGCCAGCAGTGGGACCATTCGGGACAGGGGTAAGCGGTACTTC